These 4 T cell receptor beta chains originate from one sample sequenced in a study of siplizumab effects on memory and regulatory T cells. Assay: immunoSEQ multiplex PCR; the TCRdb copy retains only in-frame clones and omits some. The repertoire consists of some 100,000 clones, with under 95% occurring once and the leading ten covering 0.55% to 0.95%. Specimen: Tregs sorted from blood. The receptors here all came from a human donor in good health.

This clone was seen just once. This chain connects TRBV18 to TRBJ2-7; no definite D call. Trimming shortened V by 3 bases and J by 3 bases, and 6 bases separated the two germline ends. The CDR3 contains 12 residues. The germline V gene has CDR1 KGHSH and CDR2 LQKENI. CDR3 region: CASSPGSYEQYF. DNA for the CDR3: TGTGCCAGCTCACCCGGCAGCTACGAGCAGTACTTC.

The CDR3 region has the DNA TGTGCCAGCAGCTCCGGACAGGGGAATAATCAGCCCCAGCATTTT. Translated, it gives CASSSGQGNNQPQHF. V gene TRBV28 combines with J gene TRBJ1-5, with 9 bases aligning to TRBD1. Trimming cost V 6 bases and J 4 bases; bases outside gene matches: 7. This CDR3 contains 15 residues. From germline, CDR1 is MDHEN and CDR2 SYDVKM.

The V and J genes are TRBV6-1 and TRBJ1-5; tentatively, D is TRBD1 (5 bases). Germline values: CDR1 MNHNS, CDR2 SASEGT. Trimming shortened V by 5 bases and J by 5 bases, and 10 bases separated the two germline ends. CDR3 length equals 13 residues. The CDR3 region is CASSSGKDQPQHF. For the CDR3, the DNA is TGTGCCAGCAGTTCAGGGAAGGATCAGCCCCAGCATTTT.

The genes are TRBV18 and TRBJ2-3; D call uncertain. The CDR3 sequence is 11 residues long. CDR1 is KGHSH and CDR2 is LQKENI in the germline V gene. Trimming left V 3 bases short and J 5 bases short, with 3 bases between. CDR3 in DNA: TGTGCCAGCTCACCTGAAGATACGCAGTATTTT. Protein: CASSPEDTQYF.